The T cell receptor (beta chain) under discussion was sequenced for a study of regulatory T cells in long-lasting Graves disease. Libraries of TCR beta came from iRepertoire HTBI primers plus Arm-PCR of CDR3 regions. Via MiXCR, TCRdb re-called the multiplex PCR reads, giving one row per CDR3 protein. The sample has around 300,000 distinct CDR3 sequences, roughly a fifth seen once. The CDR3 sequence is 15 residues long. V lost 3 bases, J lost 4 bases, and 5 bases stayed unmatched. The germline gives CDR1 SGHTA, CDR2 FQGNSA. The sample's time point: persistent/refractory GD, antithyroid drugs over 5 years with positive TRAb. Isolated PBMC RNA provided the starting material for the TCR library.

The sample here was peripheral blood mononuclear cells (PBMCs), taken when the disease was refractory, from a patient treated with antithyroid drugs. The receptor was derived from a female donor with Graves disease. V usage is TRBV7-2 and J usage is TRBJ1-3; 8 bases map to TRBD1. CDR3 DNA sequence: TGTGCCAGCAGCTTCGGACAGGGAGCAGGAAACACCATATATTTT. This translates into CASSFGQGAGNTIYF.